This TCR beta chain came from a study of blood T cells in healthy people across ages. Study-wide results and limits: For the donors, CMV status was unknown and possibly confounded expanded clonotype changes. Diversity figures based on one million T cells were deemed too low.

This clonotype was counted only a few times. Its antigen remains unidentified. Every participating donor contributed roughly 9.6 milliliters of peripheral blood through a draw. Each sample used at least 6.5 million PBMCs. A second about 7 to 11 cycle PCR used barcoded and J-beta primers. A single record per CDR3 protein comes from TCRdb applying MiXCR to the 5' RACE reads. The table lists about 1.5 million distinct CDR3 sequences, approximately 43% of them singletons. The CDR3 is made up of 14 amino acids. Trimming pared 6 bases from V and 1 base from J, leaving 12 bases between. Germline values: CDR1 LGHNA, CDR2 YSLEER.

Sequences were obtained from blood. The sequence derives from a woman under 30 in good health. This chain connects TRBV4-3 to TRBJ1-1; a weak D match, TRBD1 (6 bases). The CDR3 DNA reads TGCGCCAGCAGGAGGACAGAGAAGAACACTGAAGCTTTCTTT. Translation: CASRRTEKNTEAFF.